The rows below give T cell receptor beta chains drawn from one sample of a study of T cell repertoires in cytomegalovirus infection. TCRdb reprocessed the reads with MiXCR, giving one entry per CDR3 protein. The repertoire holds over 450,000 distinct CDR3 sequences, with 11% as singletons. Sequenced material: PBMCs. These receptors were collected from a human donor in good health (CMV status not recorded). Some clones in this sample may be carry-over from other donors' samples. Both conserved end residues are part of each CDR3. The D gene is left open where the match is weak. The listing skips clone size in some rows; elsewhere it reads once, few, many or a size class.

v_call	clone_size	d_call	j_call	cdr3_aa	cdr3_nt
TRBV9	.	TRBD1	TRBJ1-2	CASSGDRGGYTF	TGTGCCAGCAGCGGGGACAGGGGTGGCTACACCTTC
TRBV28	many	TRBD2	TRBJ2-7	CASFPSGMTGEQYF	TGTGCCAGTTTCCCTAGCGGGATGACAGGCGAGCAGTACTTC
TRBV7-8	many	.	TRBJ2-7	CASSPGPGRYEQYF	TGTGCCAGCAGCCCTGGGCCAGGGAGGTACGAGCAGTACTTC
TRBV2	.	TRBD2	TRBJ2-1	CASIPSRTSGKFF	TGTGCCAGCATCCCATCCCGGACTAGTGGGAAGTTCTTC
TRBV23-1	many	TRBD1	TRBJ1-5	CASSQSPGGESGNQPQHF	TGCGCCAGCAGTCAATCTCCAGGGGGCGAATCCGGCAATCAGCCCCAGCATTTT
TRBV7-9	many	TRBD1	TRBJ1-4	CASSDAGTAYEKLFF	TGTGCCAGCAGCGATGCAGGGACAGCTTACGAAAAACTGTTTTTT
TRBV7-2	many	.	TRBJ1-5	CASSLGGNWQPQHF	TGTGCCAGCAGCTTAGGCGGGAATTGGCAGCCCCAGCATTTT
TRBV7-2	many	.	TRBJ2-1	CASSLRAVSSYNEQFF	TGTGCCAGCAGCTTACGAGCGGTTAGCTCCTACAATGAGCAGTTCTTC
TRBV7-3	many	TRBD2	TRBJ2-1	CASSLIAGLGNEQFF	TGTGCCAGCAGCTTAATAGCGGGCCTTGGTAATGAGCAGTTCTTC
TRBV12-5	many	TRBD1	TRBJ1-3	CASGLPRTGPGNTIYF	TGTGCTAGTGGTTTGCCCAGGACAGGTCCTGGAAACACCATATATTTT
TRBV20-1	.	.	TRBJ1-1	CSANPGPREVSTEAFF	TGCAGTGCCAATCCGGGACCCAGGGAAGTGAGCACTGAAGCTTTCTTT
TRBV2	many	TRBD2	TRBJ2-2	CASTPPGFSGGSNTGELFF	TGTGCCAGCACTCCCCCGGGGTTTAGCGGGGGGTCGAACACCGGGGAGCTGTTTTTT
TRBV29-1	.	TRBD1	TRBJ2-5	CSVDRGVQETQYF	TGCAGCGTAGACAGGGGGGTCCAAGAGACCCAGTACTTC
TRBV4-2	few	.	TRBJ2-7	CASSQEQDGEQYF	TGTGCCAGCAGCCAAGAACAGGACGGCGAGCAGTACTTC
TRBV5-1	few	TRBD1	TRBJ2-7	CASSFSVGQTYEQYF	TGCGCCAGCAGCTTTTCCGTGGGACAGACCTACGAGCAGTACTTC
TRBV2	many	.	TRBJ2-2	CASTYVGELFF	TGTGCCAGCACCTACGTCGGGGAGCTGTTTTTT
TRBV2	.	.	TRBJ1-2	CASRMEYGYTF	TGTGCCAGCCGAATGGAATATGGCTACACCTTC